These T cell receptor beta chains were read from a single sample in a study of shared clonotypes between healthy human individuals. The assay was immunoSEQ multiplex PCR, and TCRdb's table has in-frame clones only and misses some. The repertoire holds about 2.3 million clones, with 85% to 95% as singletons. Specimen: naive CD4+ T cells from PBMCs. The receptor set was obtained from a man younger than 35 in good health. Some clones in this sample may be carry-over from other donors' samples. Both conserved end residues are part of each CDR3. The order of the fields is CDR3 length, D gene, V gene, J gene, CDR3 protein, CDR3 DNA. A D gene is named only where the DNA matches it firmly.

len: 13; d_gene: -; v_gene: TRBV7-3; j_gene: TRBJ2-2; CDR3aa: CASSLNPLGELFF; CDR3nt: TGTGCCAGCAGCTTAAACCCCCTCGGGGAGCTGTTTTTT
len: 16; d_gene: -; v_gene: TRBV11-2; j_gene: TRBJ1-1; CDR3aa: CASSPTPQGLNTEAFF; CDR3nt: TGTGCCAGCAGCCCTACCCCCCAGGGCCTGAACACTGAAGCTTTCTTT
len: 14; d_gene: -; v_gene: TRBV7-9; j_gene: TRBJ2-1; CDR3aa: CASGLGGAYNEQFF; CDR3nt: TGTGCCAGCGGGCTAGGGGGAGCCTACAATGAGCAGTTCTTC
len: 12; d_gene: -; v_gene: TRBV28; j_gene: TRBJ1-1; CDR3aa: CASSKGVTEAFF; CDR3nt: TGTGCCAGCTCCAAAGGCGTGACTGAAGCTTTCTTT
len: 14; d_gene: -; v_gene: TRBV19; j_gene: TRBJ2-3; CDR3aa: CASSADYRTDTQYF; CDR3nt: TGTGCCAGTAGTGCGGACTATCGCACAGATACGCAGTATTTT
len: 12; d_gene: TRBD1; v_gene: TRBV28; j_gene: TRBJ1-1; CDR3aa: CASSTGPMEAFF; CDR3nt: TGTGCCAGCTCGACAGGGCCAATGGAAGCTTTCTTT
len: 16; d_gene: TRBD2; v_gene: TRBV7-8; j_gene: TRBJ2-2; CDR3aa: CASRGRTSGYTGELFF; CDR3nt: TGTGCCAGCAGGGGACGGACTAGCGGTTACACCGGGGAGCTGTTTTTT
len: 14; d_gene: -; v_gene: TRBV28; j_gene: TRBJ2-1; CDR3aa: CASTRPGIRDEQFF; CDR3nt: TGTGCCAGCACCCGCCCAGGAATAAGGGATGAGCAGTTCTTC
len: 15; d_gene: -; v_gene: TRBV27; j_gene: TRBJ1-2; CDR3aa: CASSQLSPTNYGYTF; CDR3nt: TGTGCCAGCAGCCAACTCTCCCCCACTAACTATGGCTACACCTTC
len: 12; d_gene: -; v_gene: TRBV7-8; j_gene: TRBJ2-1; CDR3aa: CASSHARGEQFF; CDR3nt: TGTGCCAGCAGCCATGCGAGGGGTGAGCAGTTCTTC
len: 13; d_gene: TRBD1; v_gene: TRBV30; j_gene: TRBJ2-7; CDR3aa: CAWSADRAFEQYF; CDR3nt: TGTGCCTGGAGTGCGGACAGGGCCTTCGAGCAGTACTTC
len: 11; d_gene: -; v_gene: TRBV5-4; j_gene: TRBJ2-5; CDR3aa: CATQYQETQYF; CDR3nt: TGTGCCACCCAATACCAAGAGACCCAGTACTTC
len: 15; d_gene: -; v_gene: TRBV19; j_gene: TRBJ2-2; CDR3aa: CASSIVAGGTGELFF; CDR3nt: TGTGCCAGTAGTATAGTGGCTGGGGGCACCGGGGAGCTGTTTTTT
len: 12; d_gene: -; v_gene: TRBV28; j_gene: TRBJ2-1; CDR3aa: CASRREVGEQFF; CDR3nt: TGTGCCAGCAGGCGGGAAGTCGGAGAGCAGTTCTTC
len: 16; d_gene: TRBD1; v_gene: TRBV5-1; j_gene: TRBJ2-3; CDR3aa: CASSWPTGSGTDTQYF; CDR3nt: TGCGCCAGCAGCTGGCCGACAGGGTCGGGCACAGATACGCAGTATTTT
len: 14; d_gene: -; v_gene: TRBV29-1; j_gene: TRBJ2-7; CDR3aa: CSVAFMEASYEQYF; CDR3nt: TGCAGCGTGGCCTTTATGGAGGCCTCCTACGAGCAGTACTTC
len: 18; d_gene: -; v_gene: TRBV18; j_gene: TRBJ2-5; CDR3aa: CASSPRFNSPGLGETQYF; CDR3nt: TGTGCCAGCTCACCACGGTTTAATTCGCCAGGGCTCGGAGAGACCCAGTACTTC